This TCR beta chain derives from a study of cytomegalovirus exposure and HLA in healthy donors. Germline CDR1 and CDR2: SEHNR and FQNEAQ (reference sequence). The CDR3 runs to 16 residues. Losses at the gene ends were 5 bases for V and 0 bases for J; bases not matched to a gene: 6. Profiling relied on immunoSEQ multiplex PCR, and the TCRdb table lists in-frame clones only, not all of them. The sample holds more than 150,000 clones, more than 75% seen once. Regarding the study as a whole: The authors enumerated 150 to 200 TCR beta chains as linked to cytomegalovirus.

This clone was detected a few times. The antigen is unknown. This rearrangement joins TRBV7-9 to TRBJ2-7; TRBD2 matches 11 bases. What was sequenced was PBMCs. The TCR originated in a young man in good health and CMV-seronegative. The CDR3 is CASSPGTSGSSYEQYF. The CDR3 DNA is TGTGCCAGCAGCCCTGGGACTAGCGGAAGCTCCTACGAGCAGTACTTC.